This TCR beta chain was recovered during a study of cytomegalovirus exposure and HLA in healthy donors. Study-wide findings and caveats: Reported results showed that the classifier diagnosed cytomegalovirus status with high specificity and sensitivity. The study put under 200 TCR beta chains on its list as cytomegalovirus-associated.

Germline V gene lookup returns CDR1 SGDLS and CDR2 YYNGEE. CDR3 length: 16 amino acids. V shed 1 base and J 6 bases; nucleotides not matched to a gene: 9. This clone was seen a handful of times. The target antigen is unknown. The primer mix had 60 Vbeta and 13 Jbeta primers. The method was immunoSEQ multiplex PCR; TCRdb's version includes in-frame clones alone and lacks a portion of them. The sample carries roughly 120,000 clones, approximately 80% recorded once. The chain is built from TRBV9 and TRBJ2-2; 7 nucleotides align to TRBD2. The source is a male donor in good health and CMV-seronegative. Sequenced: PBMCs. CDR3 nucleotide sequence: TGTGCCAGCAGCGTAACTGGACTAGACAGCGCCGGGGAGCTGTTTTTT. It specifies CASSVTGLDSAGELFF.